A selection of T cell receptor beta chains follows, all from one sample in a study of shared clonotypes between healthy human individuals. Clones were sequenced by immunoSEQ multiplex PCR, and TCRdb holds only the in-frame ones, with some missing. The sample records around 1.9 million clones, 85% to 95% being singletons. Sequencing was done on a sample of naive CD8+ T cells from PBMCs. The receptor source for this set is a man aged 18 to 30 in good health. Some clones in this sample may be carry-over from other donors' samples. The CDR3 runs from the conserved cysteine through the conserved F or W. The D gene is left open where the match is weak. Clone size appears in some rows only: once, few, many, or a class for an expanded clone.

cdr3_length	d_call	j_call	v_call	clone_size	cdr3_nt	cdr3_aa
14	TRBD1	TRBJ2-7	TRBV7-2	.	TGTGCCAGCAGCTCACCGAGACAGGGCAACGAGCAGTACTTC	CASSSPRQGNEQYF
15	.	TRBJ1-1	TRBV19	.	TGTGCCAGTAGTAGGGGGACGGAAGAGGACACTGAAGCTTTCTTT	CASSRGTEEDTEAFF
13	.	TRBJ2-7	TRBV11-2	.	TGTGCCAGCAGCTTTACGGGAGTCGACGAGCAGTACTTC	CASSFTGVDEQYF
15	.	TRBJ2-7	TRBV5-1	.	TGCGCCAGCACCTTGGAGGTGGGTAGGGTCTACGAGCAGTACTTC	CASTLEVGRVYEQYF
14	.	TRBJ1-1	TRBV15	.	TGTGCCACCAGCAGAGAGTCTCTGAACACTGAAGCTTTCTTT	CATSRESLNTEAFF
14	.	TRBJ1-5	TRBV19	.	TGTGCCAGTAGTATTCGAACAGATCTACAGCCCCAGCATTTT	CASSIRTDLQPQHF
14	.	TRBJ2-1	TRBV11-2	once	TGTGCCAGCAGCTTAGACCTTGCCTACAATGAGCAGTTCTTC	CASSLDLAYNEQFF
15	TRBD2	TRBJ2-3	TRBV4-1	.	TGCGCCAGCAGCCAAGATTCGGGGGGGCCAGATACGCAGTATTTT	CASSQDSGGPDTQYF
18	TRBD1	TRBJ1-5	TRBV28	.	TGTGCCAGCAGTTTCCGGGGACAGAGTATCTATAGCAATCAGCCCCAGCATTTT	CASSFRGQSIYSNQPQHF
13	.	TRBJ1-1	TRBV28	once	TGTGCCAGCAGTTTATTCGAAACGGACGAAGCTTTCTTT	CASSLFETDEAFF